The clone carrying this T cell receptor (beta chain) was seen ten or more times. Antigen unknown. This CDR3 is 14 amino acids long. V lost 6 bases and J lost 4; bases outside the gene matches: 7. Germline V lookup: CDR1 MNHNS, CDR2 SASEGT. It was RNA transcripts that yielded the amplified TCR beta CDR3 regions. When the TCR CDR3 underwent first-round RT-PCR, the HTBI primer set was used. In TCRdb, the multiplex PCR reads were re-called with MiXCR into one record per CDR3 protein. This table has about 520,000 distinct CDR3 sequences, 20% to 25% appearing once. The data belong to a study of T cells in Graves' hyperthyroidism and ophthalmopathy. Study-wide points: Blood also contained most expanded thyroid clonotypes above 0.001. By a 13 V-J model, ophthalmopathy was set apart from stable hyperthyroidism.

Sequenced: blood. This TCR was recovered from a man between 18 and 35 years old with Graves' hyperthyroidism. The gene calls are TRBV6-1 and TRBJ1-2; TRBD1 matches at 8 bases. CDR3 sequence reads: CASSPDRDSYGYTF. The CDR3 DNA reads as TGTGCCAGCAGCCCGGACAGGGATAGCTATGGCTACACCTTC.